The 32 T cell receptor beta chains below were found in one sample sequenced in a study of regulatory T cells in long-lasting Graves disease. Library construction for TCR beta used iRepertoire HTBI primers and Arm-PCR of CDR3 regions. In TCRdb, the multiplex PCR reads were re-called with MiXCR into one record per CDR3 protein. The table records 600,000 to 800,000 distinct CDR3 sequences, about 32% of them present only once. As to time point: persistent/refractory GD, antithyroid drugs over 5 years with positive TRAb. Construction of the TCR library relied on RNA isolated from PBMCs. This specimen was peripheral blood mononuclear cells (PBMCs), taken when the disease was refractory, from a patient treated with antithyroid drugs. The receptors derive from a female donor with Graves disease.

This clonotype was seen a handful of times. V and J are TRBV11-3 and TRBJ2-2; 8 bases agree with TRBD2. CDR1 SGHNT and CDR2 YENEEA come from the germline V gene. The V segment lost 4 bases and the J segment 2 bases; nucleotides outside the gene matches: 6. The CDR3 is made up of 16 amino acids. CDR3 nucleotide sequence: TGTGCCAGCAGCTCAACCCTAGCGGGTAACACCGGGGAGCTGTTTTTT. It specifies CASSSTLAGNTGELFF.

This chain connects TRBV18 to TRBJ2-7; possible D gene TRBD1, 5 bases. Germline V gene data show CDR1 as KGHSH and CDR2 as LQKENI. V was trimmed by 5 bases and J by 5 bases, leaving 19 bases between them. The CDR3 spans 15 residues. The DNA of the CDR3 is TGTGCCAGCTCAGGGATTCAGGGTATTGGGGACGAGCAGTACTTC. Protein: CASSGIQGIGDEQYF.

The chain is built from TRBV19 and TRBJ1-5, with a tentative D call TRBD1 (5 bases). With 6 bases removed from V and 2 bases from J, the gap between germline ends came to 11 bases. The CDR3 is 14 amino acids. The germline V gene encodes CDR1 LNHDA and CDR2 SQIVND (reference sequence). CDR3 amino acids: CASRLRDGNQPQHF. Written as DNA, the CDR3 is TGTGCCAGTAGGCTTCGGGACGGCAATCAGCCCCAGCATTTT.

The CDR3: CASSRSPTGYDEQYF. For the CDR3, the DNA is TGTGCCAGCAGCAGGTCCCCCACAGGTTACGACGAGCAGTACTTC. The rearrangement links TRBV9 to TRBJ2-7; perhaps TRBD1 as D (5 bases). V lost 4 bases and J lost 5, with 19 bases in between. The CDR3 covers 15 residues. Germline CDR1 SGDLS, CDR2 YYNGEE.

The V gene is TRBV29-1, the J gene TRBJ2-7; D is unresolved. Germline V CDR1 and CDR2: SQVTM, ANQGSEA. CDR3 length: 12 amino acids. V was pared by 4 bases and J by 3 bases, with 10 bases between. The CDR3 nucleotides are TGCAGCGTTGGAAGTAGAGGCTACGAGCAGTACTTC. Protein sequence: CSVGSRGYEQYF.

This clonotype was recorded a few times. The chain employs TRBV18 and TRBJ2-5, with 7 bases identical to TRBD1. This CDR3 contains 11 residues. The J segment lost 10 bases and the V segment lost 2 bases, leaving 1 base of the junction unmatched. Per germline, CDR1 KGHSH and CDR2 LQKENI. The CDR3 region has the DNA TGTGCCAGCTCACCAGGGACAGACCAGTACTTC. It yields the protein CASSPGTDQYF.

This chain connects TRBV5-1 to TRBJ1-1; D is unclear. Germline CDR1 is SGHRS and CDR2 is YFSETQ. The CDR3 is made up of 14 amino acids. The ends were cut back, 0 bases at V and 6 bases at J, with 12 bases in the middle. DNA of the CDR3: TGCGCCAGCAGCTTGGCCTCAGGCCTCCCTGAAGCTTTCTTT. This encodes CASSLASGLPEAFF.

The rearrangement joins TRBV6-2 or TRBV6-3 to TRBJ1-5; perhaps TRBD1 as D (5 bases). The CDR3 is 16 amino acids. With 5 bases removed from V and 2 bases from J, the gap between germline ends came to 16 bases. CDR1 MNHEY and CDR2 SVGEGT come from the germline V gene. The CDR3 nucleotides read TGTGCCAGCAGTGTTGGGGCCCCCGGTGGCAATCAGCCCCAGCATTTT. Protein product: CASSVGAPGGNQPQHF.

This clonotype was recorded at least ten times. The V and J genes are TRBV2 and TRBJ1-2; D uncertain. The V gene's germline CDR1 is SNHLY and CDR2 FYNNEI. V gave up 2 bases and J gave up 7 bases, with 5 bases separating them. This CDR3 contains 11 residues. CDR3 nucleotides: TGTGCCAGCAGTGAATGGGTTGGCTACACCTTC. This translates into CASSEWVGYTF.

This clonotype appeared a few times. V is TRBV12-3 or TRBV12-4 and J is TRBJ1-1; D is uncertain. The length of the CDR3 is 13 residues. V gave up 2 bases and J gave up 6 bases, with 10 bases separating them. As DNA, the CDR3 is TGTGCCAGCAGTTTAAAGCAGGACGCTGAAGCTTTCTTT. This codes for CASSLKQDAEAFF.

This clonotype has only a few counts. The chain couples TRBV7-9 to TRBJ1-4; tentative D call: TRBD1 (6 bases). Per germline, CDR1 SEHNR and CDR2 FQNEAQ (reference sequence). V shed 5 bases and J shed 6 bases, with 13 bases lying between them. The CDR3 is made up of 14 amino acids. The CDR3 DNA follows: TGTGCCAGCAGCGCCAACAGGGTAGATGAAAAACTGTTTTTT. As protein: CASSANRVDEKLFF.

This clonotype was picked up a small number of times. This chain connects TRBV6-1 to TRBJ2-2; D not resolved. The CDR3 has 12 residues. The germline V gene has CDR1 MNHNS and CDR2 SASEGT. The V and J ends lost 8 bases and 6 bases respectively, with 10 bases between them. The CDR3 spells CASLLGPGELFF. In DNA form, the CDR3 reads TGTGCCAGCCTCCTAGGCCCCGGGGAGCTGTTTTTT.

The V gene is TRBV12-3 or TRBV12-4, the J gene TRBJ1-2, with D hard to call. The V and J ends lost 7 bases and 7 bases respectively, with 16 bases between them. The CDR3 loop spans 13 amino acids. The CDR3 nucleotides read TGTGCCAGCACTCTTCGTCAGGTGTCTGGCTACACCTTC. Translation gives CASTLRQVSGYTF.

CDR3 loop: CASTAGHQPQHF. Written as DNA, the CDR3 is TGTGCCAGCACCGCAGGGCATCAGCCCCAGCATTTT. This chain links TRBV12-3 or TRBV12-4 with TRBJ1-5, with D maybe TRBD1 (5 bases). Trimming shortened V by 7 bases and J by 5 bases, and 9 bases separated the two germline ends. The CDR3 has 12 amino acids.

Details on this clonotype: An end of the junction differs from the germline gene, which may be a read error. The V and J genes are TRBV28 and TRBJ1-2; D is ambiguous. CDR3 length: 13 amino acids. The germline CDR1 and CDR2 sequences are MDHEN and SYDVKM. CDR3 protein: CASSLGQNYGYIF. The CDR3 region has the DNA TGTGCCAGCAGCTTGGGTCAGAATTATGGCTACATCTTC.

The J gene is TRBJ1-2, the V gene TRBV6-1; TRBD1 is a possible D gene (6 bases). V was pared by 5 bases and J by 3 bases, with 19 bases between. The length of the CDR3 is 16 residues. Germline CDR1 and CDR2: MNHNS and SASEGT. CDR3 sequence: CASSNPNRVKDYGYTF. For the CDR3, the DNA is TGTGCCAGCAGTAACCCCAACAGGGTTAAGGACTATGGCTACACCTTC.

Note on this clonotype: A read error may explain this, as a much larger clone is one base away. The J gene is TRBJ1-5, the V gene TRBV2; D might be TRBD1 (6 bases). The CDR3 covers 15 residues. Trimming removed 6 bases from V and 0 bases from J, with 12 bases in between. The germline V gene encodes CDR1 SNHLY and CDR2 FYNNEI. CDR3 region: CASRERGASNQPQHF. CDR3 coding DNA: TGTGCCAGCAGAGAACGGGGGGCTAGCAATCAGCCCCAGCATTTT.

This chain joins TRBV20-1 and TRBJ2-1, with D perhaps TRBD2 (6 bases). This CDR3 has 16 amino acids. The germline V gene encodes CDR1 DFQATT and CDR2 SNEGSKA (reference sequence). The V end lost 5 bases, the J end lost 5 bases, and 22 bases lay between the germline ends. The CDR3 spells CSALGSELLAHNEQFF. Written as DNA, the CDR3 is TGCAGTGCTCTCGGCTCGGAGTTACTAGCCCACAATGAGCAGTTCTTC.

The chain couples TRBV2 to TRBJ2-5; TRBD2 matches 15 bases. The CDR3 has 15 amino acids. Looked up from germline, CDR1 is SNHLY and CDR2 is FYNNEI. V shed 7 bases and J 4 bases; nucleotides not matched to a gene: 4. DNA for the CDR3: TGTGCCAGCAAACAGGGACTAGCGGGAGGAGAGACCCAGTACTTC. Translating gives CASKQGLAGGETQYF.

This clonotype was counted only a few times. The V and J genes are TRBV11-2 and TRBJ2-7; 8 positions match TRBD1. From germline, CDR1 is SGHAT and CDR2 FQNNGV. The V and J ends lost 6 bases and 5 bases, in that order; junction bases with no gene match: 9. CDR3 length: 14 amino acids. The CDR3 reads CASRQTGGHDEQYF. The CDR3 bases are TGTGCCAGCAGGCAAACAGGGGGACACGACGAGCAGTACTTC.

The rearrangement joins TRBV29-1 to TRBJ1-1; D remains ambiguous. CDR1 and CDR2 from the germline V gene are SQVTM and ANQGSEA. Trimming took 7 bases from V and 1 from J, leaving 16 bases between them. The CDR3 spans 14 residues. CDR3 nucleotides: TGCAGCGGCCTTCCCCACCTACAGAACACTGAAGCTTTCTTT. It yields the protein CSGLPHLQNTEAFF.

The chain recombines TRBV19 with TRBJ1-6, with 7 bases matching TRBD1. CDR1 is LNHDA and CDR2 is SQIVND in the germline V gene (reference sequence). This CDR3 is built from 16 residues. V gave up 8 bases and J gave up 5 bases; unmatched junction bases: 12. The CDR3 protein is CASAKTGVLNNSPLHF. DNA for the CDR3: TGTGCCAGTGCTAAAACAGGGGTATTGAATAATTCACCCCTCCACTTT.

The chain combines TRBV28 with TRBJ1-2, with D possibly being TRBD1 (5 bases). The CDR3 covers 14 residues. V was shortened by 7 bases and J by 10 bases, with 22 bases between the two germline ends. Looked up from germline, CDR1 is MDHEN and CDR2 is SYDVKM. Written as DNA, the CDR3 is TGTGCCAGCAATACCCCGGGACGAATGCTAGACTACACCTTC. Its translation: CASNTPGRMLDYTF.

This clonotype was counted a few times. The J gene is TRBJ2-7, the V gene TRBV11-2, with 7 bases aligning to TRBD2. Germline values: CDR1 SGHAT, CDR2 FQNNGV. V lost 5 bases and J lost 4; bases outside the gene matches: 8. This CDR3 comprises 14 residues. The CDR3 is CASSVGGVDYEQYF. CDR3 sequence (DNA): TGTGCCAGCAGCGTGGGGGGGGTGGATTACGAGCAGTACTTC.

The chain joins TRBV30 to TRBJ1-2, with D tentatively TRBD1 (6 bases). Germline V lookup: CDR1 GTSNPN, CDR2 SVGIG (reference sequence). Trimming took 5 bases from V and 0 from J, leaving 13 bases between them. The CDR3 sequence is 14 residues long. The DNA for the CDR3 is TGTGCCTGGGGACAGTCCATAGCTAACTATGGCTACACCTTC. Residues: CAWGQSIANYGYTF.

The gene calls are TRBV5-1 and TRBJ1-5, with a possible D match to TRBD1 (5 bases). Germline V gene sequence: CDR1 SGHRS, CDR2 YFSETQ. The CDR3 sequence is 15 residues long. The ends were cut back, 1 base at V and 3 bases at J, with 11 bases in the middle. CDR3: CASSLTGAVNQPQHF. The CDR3 coding sequence is TGCGCCAGCAGCTTGACCGGGGCAGTCAATCAGCCCCAGCATTTT.

The chain combines TRBV7-3 with TRBJ2-2; no definite D call. The CDR3 consists of 16 residues. From germline, CDR1 is SGHTA and CDR2 FQGTGA. Deletions cut 5 bases from V and 0 bases from J, with 13 bases between. CDR3 in amino acids: CASSPGGLSNTGELFF. In DNA form, the CDR3 reads TGTGCCAGCAGCCCAGGTGGGCTTTCGAACACCGGGGAGCTGTTTTTT. Variable domain in full (rest from reference TRBV7-3 and TRBJ2-2): GAGVSQTPSNKVTEKGKYVELRCDPISGHTALYWYRQSLGQGPEFLIYFQGTGAADDSGLPNDRFFAVRPEGSVSTLKIQRTERGDSAVYLCASSPGGLSNTGELFFGEGSRLTVL.

Only a few counts were recorded for this clonotype. The V gene is TRBV25-1, the J gene TRBJ1-3, with D tentatively TRBD1 (5 bases). CDR1 MGHDK and CDR2 SYGVNS come from the germline V gene. V was shortened by 2 bases and J by 1 base, with 6 bases between the two germline ends. This CDR3 comprises 14 residues. This CDR3 reads CASSEGGSGNTIYF. The CDR3 DNA is TGTGCCAGCAGTGAAGGGGGGTCTGGAAACACCATATATTTT.

This clonotype came up many times. This chain connects TRBV28 to TRBJ1-1; D uncertain. CDR1 is MDHEN, CDR2 SYDVKM, per germline. Trimming removed 3 bases from V and 0 bases from J, with 8 bases in between. The CDR3 has 14 residues. This chain's CDR3 is CASSFAAMNTEAFF. The CDR3 nucleotides read TGTGCCAGCAGTTTCGCAGCAATGAACACTGAAGCTTTCTTT.

V gene TRBV20-1 combines with J gene TRBJ2-7; TRBD1 aligns across 10 bases. Germline V gene data show CDR1 as DFQATT and CDR2 as SNEGSKA (reference sequence). V lost 5 bases, J lost 3 bases, and 4 bases stayed unmatched. This CDR3 is built from 13 residues. The CDR3 nucleotides are TGCAGTGCTGTGTGGGACAGGGGCTACGAGCAGTACTTC. Protein: CSAVWDRGYEQYF.

This clonotype occurred a few times. The chain joins TRBV7-2 to TRBJ2-7; tentative D call: TRBD1 (5 bases). The CDR3 is made up of 14 amino acids. V was pared by 5 bases and J by 5 bases, with 16 bases between. Germline V gives CDR1 SGHTA, CDR2 FQGNSA. The CDR3 loop reads CASSPTQGIHEQYF. CDR3 sequence (DNA): TGTGCCAGCAGCCCAACGCAGGGTATCCACGAGCAGTACTTC.

The J gene is TRBJ1-5, the V gene TRBV28; a possible D gene is TRBD1 (6 bases). Germline loops: CDR1 MDHEN, CDR2 SYDVKM. Trimming stripped 4 bases from V and 0 bases from J, with 16 bases between. The CDR3 contains 17 residues. Here the CDR3 DNA reads TGTGCCAGCAGTTCTTATGGTCAGGGACATAGCAATCAGCCCCAGCATTTT. This translates into CASSSYGQGHSNQPQHF.